The 30 T cell receptor beta chains presented below share a single source sample, sequenced in a study of T cell clusters in autoimmune cytopenias (dated by TCRdb to the late 2010s). For each sample, TRB amplification used 250 to 300 ng of peripheral blood genomic DNA, equal to 40,000 or so genome equivalents. TCRdb lists the instrument as Illumina MiSeq. Multiplex PCR with a touch-down protocol amplified TRB rearrangements, with the TRB-A and TRB-B primer pools combined in a single tube. Reads reprocessed by TCRdb are summarized as one entry per CDR3 protein sequence, and DNA is absent. The table for this sample shows around 2,000 distinct CDR3 sequences. The top ten hold over 70% of the sample. Sequencing was performed on peripheral blood. The receptors come from a human donor with an autoimmune cytopenia or autoimmune hepatitis (not recorded which).

This chain connects TRBV6-6 to TRBJ2-7; TCRdb proposes TRBD1, but this gene call is untestable without DNA. Germline V gives CDR1 MNHNY, CDR2 SVGAGI (reference sequence). This CDR3 has 14 amino acids. The CDR3 reads CASSTTGSPYEQYF.

CDR3 sequence reads: CASSRGSQPQHF. V usage is TRBV5-4 and J usage is TRBJ1-5. Germline V gene lookup returns CDR1 SGHNT and CDR2 YYREEE (reference sequence). This CDR3 comprises 12 residues. Supplemented by reference TRBV5-4 and TRBJ1-5, the full variable domain reads ETGVTQSPTHLIKTRGQQVTLRCSSQSGHNTVSWYQQALGQGPQFIFQYYREEENGRGNFPPRFSGLQFPNYSSELNVNALELDDSALYLCASSRGSQPQHFGDGTRLSIL.

This clonotype is called medium-sized based on its frequency. This rearrangement joins TRBV7-2 to TRBJ2-3; as DNA is missing, the TRBD2 call by TCRdb cannot be tested. Germline V gene sequence: CDR1 SGHTA, CDR2 FQGNSA. This CDR3 region has 15 residues. CDR3 protein: CASSLASGGTDTQYF.

In terms of frequency, this clonotype is medium-sized. V gene TRBV15 combines with J gene TRBJ2-1; TCRdb's assignment of TRBD2 cannot be checked, as there is no DNA. This CDR3 contains 15 residues. Germline V CDR1 and CDR2: LNHNV, YYDKDF (reference sequence). The CDR3 here is CATSRVTSGSNEQFF.

The chain couples TRBV20-1 to TRBJ2-5; with no DNA, the TCRdb D assignment of TRBD1 cannot be verified. This CDR3 has 16 residues. The germline gives CDR1 DFQATT, CDR2 SNEGSKA (reference sequence). The CDR3: CSASRRGFGVGETQYF.

This chain links TRBV14 with TRBJ1-1; TCRdb names TRBD1, which stays unverified in the absence of DNA. Germline assignment: CDR1 SGHDN and CDR2 FVKESK. This CDR3 contains 13 residues. CDR3 amino acids: CASSPRTDGEAFF.

This CDR3 reads CASSVTSGRMIETQYF. The rearrangement links TRBV9 to TRBJ2-5; without DNA, the TCRdb call of TRBD2 cannot be checked. The CDR3 sequence is 16 residues long. Germline V gene lookup returns CDR1 SGDLS and CDR2 YYNGEE.

This chain connects TRBV7-3 to TRBJ2-2; TCRdb's D gene call, TRBD2, goes unchecked for lack of DNA. Germline CDR1 SGHTA, CDR2 FQGTGA. This CDR3 comprises 16 residues. The CDR3 is CASSEAAGGVTGELFF.

The chain couples TRBV6-6 to TRBJ1-3; the D call from TCRdb, TRBD1, cannot be confirmed without DNA. The CDR3 runs to 14 residues. Germline V gene sequence: CDR1 MNHNY, CDR2 SVGAGI (reference sequence). This CDR3 is CASSYSGQGNTIYF.

The chain employs TRBV9 and TRBJ2-3; TCRdb returns TRBD2, unconfirmable since there is no DNA. The CDR3 sequence is 18 residues long. Germline V lookup: CDR1 SGDLS, CDR2 YYNGEE. Here the CDR3 reads CASSPFSSLAGGTDTQYF.

The chain combines TRBV10-2 with TRBJ2-5; TCRdb's assignment of TRBD1 cannot be checked, as there is no DNA. The CDR3 has 17 amino acids. Germline CDR1 is WSHSY and CDR2 is SAAADI. The CDR3 reads CASSQGQLGGVQETQYF.

The chain joins TRBV12-3 or TRBV12-4 to TRBJ2-2. The CDR3 extends over 15 amino acids. CDR3 residues: CASSLEAANTGELFF.

According to its frequency, this clonotype is medium-sized. V is TRBV6-6 and J is TRBJ1-3; the D call from TCRdb, TRBD1, cannot be confirmed without DNA. CDR3 length: 14 amino acids. The germline CDR1 and CDR2 sequences are MNHNY and SVGAGI (reference sequence). CDR3 in amino acids: CASRTGGSGNTIYF.

The chain has TRBV29-1 and TRBJ1-1; the TCRdb call, TRBD1, lacks DNA for checking. Germline CDR1 SQVTM, CDR2 ANQGSEA. This CDR3 comprises 12 residues. The CDR3 loop reads CSTGGRNTEAFF.

This clonotype is deemed medium-sized by its frequency. J is TRBJ1-5 and V is TRBV29-1; checking the TCRdb D call of TRBD1 is not possible without DNA. The CDR3 contains 12 residues. The germline V gene encodes CDR1 SQVTM and CDR2 ANQGSEA. The chain's CDR3 is CSVGEQGGPQHF.

V gene TRBV19 combines with J gene TRBJ1-1; TCRdb calls TRBD1, which cannot be checked without DNA. The CDR3 has 15 residues. Germline V gene sequence: CDR1 LNHDA, CDR2 SQIVND (reference sequence). CDR3: CASSIGGTGGTEAFF.

V is TRBV11-2 and J is TRBJ2-2. The CDR3 totals 15 residues. The germline V gene encodes CDR1 SGHAT and CDR2 FQNNGV. CDR3 region: CASSLNAGNTGELFF. The full variable domain, completed using reference TRBV11-2 and TRBJ2-2, is EAGVAQSPRYKIIEKRQSVAFWCNPISGHATLYWYQQILGQGPKLLIQFQNNGVVDDSQLPKDRFSAERLKGVDSTLKIQPAKLEDSAVYLCASSLNAGNTGELFFGEGSRLTVL.

V gene TRBV11-2 combines with J gene TRBJ2-2. This CDR3 has 13 amino acids. Germline V lookup: CDR1 SGHAT, CDR2 FQNNGV. The CDR3 loop is CASSLDWAGELFF. Variable domain in full (rest from reference TRBV11-2 and TRBJ2-2): EAGVAQSPRYKIIEKRQSVAFWCNPISGHATLYWYQQILGQGPKLLIQFQNNGVVDDSQLPKDRFSAERLKGVDSTLKIQPAKLEDSAVYLCASSLDWAGELFFGEGSRLTVL.

V is TRBV5-4 and J is TRBJ2-1; TCRdb picks TRBD1, but there is no DNA to check that call. The CDR3 spans 16 residues. Germline-derived CDR1 and CDR2 are SGHNT and YYREEE (reference sequence). CDR3: CASSLAGGGSYNEQFF.

This rearrangement joins TRBV10-3 to TRBJ2-7. CDR1 and CDR2 (germline): ENHRY, SYGVKD. CDR3 size: 15 residues. CDR3 amino acids: CAISETDRSSYEQYF.

The V and J genes are TRBV6-6 and TRBJ1-1; TCRdb's assignment of TRBD1 cannot be checked, as there is no DNA. The CDR3 spans 15 residues. Germline V gene data show CDR1 as MNHNY and CDR2 as SVGAGI (reference sequence). The CDR3 is CASSYFPGMNTEAFF.

The chain links TRBV6-5 to TRBJ2-5; the TRBD2 assignment by TCRdb is unverifiable without DNA. The CDR3 extends over 13 amino acids. The germline V gene encodes CDR1 MNHEY and CDR2 SVGAGI. The CDR3 region is CASSYGGRETQYF.

This clonotype registers medium-sized by frequency. CDR3 sequence: CASSRDFQETQYF. The chain has TRBV7-2 and TRBJ2-5; without DNA, the TCRdb call of TRBD2 cannot be checked. The CDR3 loop spans 13 amino acids. Germline V gene sequence: CDR1 SGHTA, CDR2 FQGNSA.

In terms of frequency, this clonotype is medium-sized. The chain employs TRBV7-9 and TRBJ2-6. The CDR3 spans 14 residues. Germline V gives CDR1 SEHNR, CDR2 FQNEAQ (reference sequence). CDR3 protein: CASSLDSGANVLTF.

By frequency, this clonotype is large. This sequence joins TRBV11-1 and TRBJ1-6. Germline loops: CDR1 SGHAT, CDR2 FQDESV (reference sequence). The CDR3 is 14 residues long. This CDR3 reads CASSLRGTNSPLHF. The full variable domain, rest sourced from reference TRBV11-1 and TRBJ1-6, is EAEVAQSPRYKITEKSQAVAFWCDPISGHATLYWYRQILGQGPELLVQFQDESVVDDSQLPKDRFSAERLKGVDSTLKIQPAELGDSAMYLCASSLRGTNSPLHFGNGTRLTVT.

The V gene is TRBV20-1, the J gene TRBJ2-7; as DNA is missing, the TRBD2 call by TCRdb cannot be tested. The CDR3 covers 15 residues. Germline V lookup: CDR1 DFQATT, CDR2 SNEGSKA (reference sequence). The CDR3 loop reads CSARDRRESVGEQYF.

The CDR3 region is CASSQVRPPGGGELFF. V usage is TRBV14 and J usage is TRBJ2-2; TCRdb reports TRBD1, a call that lacks DNA to check it against. Germline V gene lookup returns CDR1 SGHDN and CDR2 FVKESK. This CDR3 has 16 residues.

The chain uses TRBV28 and TRBJ2-7; TCRdb names TRBD2, which stays unverified in the absence of DNA. Germline V gene lookup returns CDR1 MDHEN and CDR2 SYDVKM. The CDR3 totals 14 residues. The CDR3 loop is CASSLEGGSYEQYF.

The chain uses TRBV7-3 and TRBJ2-5; the D gene TCRdb calls, TRBD2, cannot be checked with no DNA. CDR1 SGHTA and CDR2 FQGTGA come from the germline V gene. The CDR3 totals 15 residues. CDR3 amino acids: CASSLGQRGMETQYF.

This sequence joins TRBV6-2 or TRBV6-3 and TRBJ1-1. Germline V lookup: CDR1 MNHEY, CDR2 SVGEGT. The CDR3 is 15 amino acids. The CDR3 is CASSAGRLMNTEAFF.